This T cell receptor beta chain came from a study of long-term antiretroviral therapy in people with HIV. It was version v3.0 of the immunoSEQ assay that was run at survey level. Clones were sequenced by immunoSEQ multiplex PCR, and TCRdb holds only the in-frame ones, with some missing. This sample has 35,000 to 45,000 clones, with less than 90% found just once. This clone was seen only once. Germline values: CDR1 MNHNS, CDR2 SASEGT. The CDR3 length is 13 residues. The germline V and J ends were trimmed by 1 base and 4 bases, with 5 bases remaining between them. The rearrangement joins TRBV6-1 to TRBJ2-1; D is unresolved. This clonotype was sampled from a young man with HIV. Sequences were derived from unsorted PBMCs, sampled 1 year after starting antiretroviral therapy. The CDR3 DNA reads TGTGCCAGCAGTGAAGGTCGTTACAATGAGCAGTTCTTC. Protein sequence: CASSEGRYNEQFF.